The rows below give T cell receptor beta chains drawn from one sample of a study of PD-1 blockade in classical Hodgkin lymphoma. The table came from immunoSEQ multiplex PCR; TCRdb's copy has only in-frame clones and leaves some out. The sample contains about 26,000 clones, 86% of which appear only once. Sequenced here: peripheral blood mononuclear cells (PBMCs), sampled at baseline. The receptors shown here come from a human donor with classical Hodgkin lymphoma. Each CDR3 is given with its conserved first and last residue. D genes are given only for firm matches. A row's size may be missing; if present it is once, few, many or a size class.

clone_size	j_call	d_call	v_call	cdr3_length	cdr3_aa	cdr3_nt
.	TRBJ1-5	.	TRBV7-9	15	CASSLGSVGDQPQHF	TGTGCCAGCAGCTTAGGTTCGGTGGGCGATCAGCCCCAGCATTTT
.	TRBJ2-7	.	TRBV2	12	CASSGGGWEQYF	TGTGCCAGCAGCGGAGGGGGCTGGGAGCAGTACTTC
.	TRBJ1-6	TRBD1	TRBV5-1	14	CASTPGTENSPLHF	TGCGCCAGCACTCCCGGGACAGAAAATTCACCCCTCCACTTT
once	TRBJ2-2	.	TRBV6-5	15	CASREPGQNTGELFF	TGTGCCAGCAGGGAACCGGGACAAAACACCGGGGAGCTGTTTTTT
.	TRBJ2-1	TRBD2	TRBV6-6	14	CASSPSGGRNEQFF	TGTGCCAGCAGCCCTAGCGGGGGTAGGAATGAGCAGTTCTTC
.	TRBJ2-5	TRBD2	TRBV7-9	15	CASSLEASGQETQYF	TGTGCCAGCAGCTTAGAGGCTAGCGGCCAAGAGACCCAGTACTTC
.	TRBJ1-1	.	TRBV5-1	14	CASSWTGGATEAFF	TGCGCCAGCAGCTGGACCGGAGGGGCCACTGAAGCTTTCTTT
few	TRBJ1-1	.	TRBV4-1	13	CASSRGQSTEAFF	TGCGCCAGCAGCCGCGGACAGTCCACTGAAGCTTTCTTT
few	TRBJ2-5	.	TRBV5-1	14	CASSLAGVEETQYF	TGCGCCAGCAGCTTGGCCGGAGTGGAAGAGACCCAGTACTTC
.	TRBJ1-2	.	TRBV14	16	CASSPHRVLANYGYTF	TGTGCCAGCAGCCCGCACCGGGTCCTAGCTAACTATGGCTACACCTTC
.	TRBJ2-6	.	TRBV27	18	CASSASMGENSGANVLTF	TGTGCCAGCAGCGCGTCAATGGGGGAAAACTCTGGGGCCAACGTCCTGACTTTC
once	TRBJ1-1	TRBD1	TRBV5-1	14	CASSPGQGGTEAFF	TGCGCCAGCAGCCCTGGACAGGGAGGCACTGAAGCTTTCTTT
.	TRBJ1-3	.	TRBV11-2	13	CASSLDLGNTIYF	TGTGCCAGCAGCTTAGATCTGGGAAACACCATATATTTT
once	TRBJ2-1	.	TRBV2	13	CASNRQDYNEQFF	TGTGCCAGCAACCGACAGGATTACAATGAGCAGTTCTTC
once	TRBJ2-3	TRBD2	TRBV9	19	CASSVTSGGAFGAWVTQYF	TGTGCCAGCAGCGTAACTAGCGGGGGGGCTTTTGGGGCCTGGGTCACGCAGTATTTT
.	TRBJ2-7	TRBD2	TRBV5-1	15	CASSSAAGGLGEQYF	TGCGCCAGCAGCTCGGCAGCGGGGGGGCTGGGCGAGCAGTACTTC
.	TRBJ1-5	.	TRBV7-9	13	CASSLAENQPQHF	TGTGCCAGCAGCTTGGCCGAAAATCAGCCCCAGCATTTT